This T cell receptor (beta chain) was retrieved from a study of blood T cell repertoires in COVID-19. Study background: In each case, the material was cDNA or gDNA derived from T cells, B-cell-depleted T cells, or PBMCs.

Clones were read by immunoSEQ multiplex PCR, and TCRdb kept only the in-frame ones, dropping some. The sample has about 120,000 clones, approximately 87% seen once. Worth noting for this clone: Other DNA variants within this sample encode the same CDR3.

Looked up from germline, CDR1 is SGHRS and CDR2 is YFSETQ. This CDR3 region has 16 residues. J gave up 0 bases and V 2 bases, and 7 bases lay outside the gene matches. The chain links TRBV5-1 to TRBJ2-7, with 8 bases aligning to TRBD1. This TCR was sampled from a man aged 60 to 75 with acute or convalescent COVID-19. The sequenced material came from peripheral blood. CDR3 region: CASSLGQGLGSYEQYF. CDR3 DNA: TGCGCCAGCAGCTTAGGACAGGGTTTGGGCTCCTACGAGCAGTACTTC.